This T cell receptor (beta chain) was observed in a study of T cells after yellow fever vaccination. This CDR3 is built from 13 residues. Trimming cost V 0 bases and J 5 bases, with 9 bases left between them. Germline V CDR1 and CDR2: SGHRS, YFSETQ. TCRdb called the 5' RACE reads again in MiXCR, with one record for every CDR3 protein. The sample yields some 240,000 distinct CDR3 sequences, about 3% seen once. The sequence came from a man between 18 and 35 years old who received the YFV17D yellow fever vaccine. J is TRBJ2-7 and V is TRBV5-1, with unresolved D. This sample comprised CD4+ T cells sorted from PBMCs, obtained 10 days after the yellow fever booster vaccination. The CDR3 nucleotides read TGCGCCAGCAGCTTGGGTACAGCAAACGAGCAGTACTTC. It codes for CASSLGTANEQYF.